This is a list of T cell receptor beta chains from one sample in a study of OX40 agonist ivuxolimab in advanced cancers. Assay: immunoSEQ multiplex PCR; the TCRdb copy retains only in-frame clones and omits some. The table lists approximately 90,000 clones, under 95% of them singletons. Material: CD4+ or CD8+ T cells sorted from blood, obtained in a trial of the OX40 agonist ivuxolimab. The origin of the receptors is an adult with an advanced solid tumor such as melanoma, head and neck, liver or kidney cancer. Both conserved end residues are part of each CDR3. D genes are given only for firm matches. Clone size is given for some rows only: seen once, a few or many times, or a class if the clone is expanded.

CDR3nt,CDR3aa,v_gene,d_gene,abundance,j_gene
TGTGCCAGCAGTGAAGGTTTGGGGGCGTTCTCTGGAAACACCATATATTTT,CASSEGLGAFSGNTIYF,TRBV6-1,-,-,TRBJ1-3
TGTGCCAGCAGCTTAGGGCTAGCGGGAAAAGAGACCCAGTACTTC,CASSLGLAGKETQYF,TRBV11-1,TRBD2,once,TRBJ2-5
TGTGCCAGCAGCTTAGGGGTTGGGACTAGCGTCAATGAGCAGTTCTTC,CASSLGVGTSVNEQFF,TRBV7-9,TRBD2,-,TRBJ2-1
TGCGCCAGCAGCTTGGGGACAGAGATCTACGAGCAGTACTTC,CASSLGTEIYEQYF,TRBV5-1,-,-,TRBJ2-7
TGTGCCAGCAGTTCGGGACACCCGAGAGGCTATGGCTACACCTTC,CASSSGHPRGYGYTF,TRBV5-8,-,-,TRBJ1-2
TGTGCCAGCAGCTCCCACCTCCAAGAGACCCAGTACTTC,CASSSHLQETQYF,TRBV5-6,-,-,TRBJ2-5
TGTGCCAGTAGTATCCTCCTACAGGGCGGTACGCAGTATTTT,CASSILLQGGTQYF,TRBV19,-,-,TRBJ2-3
TGTGCCAGCTCACCGGGGACAGTCACAGATACGCAGTATTTT,CASSPGTVTDTQYF,TRBV18,TRBD1,-,TRBJ2-3
TGTGCCAGCAGTCGGACCCCAGGGGGCGACTATGGCTACACCTTC,CASSRTPGGDYGYTF,TRBV6-5,TRBD1,-,TRBJ1-2
TGTGCCAGCAGCTTAGATCGGGCGAAAGAGACCCAGTACTTC,CASSLDRAKETQYF,TRBV7-2,-,-,TRBJ2-5
TGTGCCAGCTCACGACTGAACACCGGGGAGCTGTTTTTT,CASSRLNTGELFF,TRBV18,-,-,TRBJ2-2
TGCGCCAGCAGCCAGGACAGGGGGCGCATGCGAACTAATGAAAAACTGTTTTTT,CASSQDRGRMRTNEKLFF,TRBV4-3,TRBD1,-,TRBJ1-4
TGCGCCAGCAGCTCCCCCACAGGGGGCGCGGACTATGGCTACACCTTC,CASSSPTGGADYGYTF,TRBV5-1,TRBD1,-,TRBJ1-2
TGTGCCAGCAGCTTAGGAGGGGACAGGGTCTATGGCTACACCTTC,CASSLGGDRVYGYTF,TRBV7-9,TRBD1,-,TRBJ1-2